Following are 28 T cell receptor beta chains from one sample sequenced in a study of patients and donors after allogeneic stem cell transplantation. MiXCR, applied by TCRdb to the RT-PCR reads, yields one record per CDR3 protein. The data show about 28,000 distinct CDR3 sequences, around 6.8% seen once. Sequencing was done on a sample of blood, either unsorted or a sorted T cell fraction (not recorded which). The receptors come from a human donor who was either an allogeneic HSCT recipient or a stem cell or donor lymphocyte infusion donor (not recorded which). It is not recorded whose cells these are; they may come from a transplant donor.

This clonotype appeared a few times. This chain links TRBV3-1 with TRBJ2-5; the match to TRBD1 covers 8 bases. Germline CDR1 reads LGHDT; CDR2 reads YNNKEL (reference sequence). V shed 2 bases and J 10 bases; nucleotides not matched to a gene: 0. This CDR3 is built from 11 residues. The CDR3 loop reads CASSQTGGQYF. DNA for the CDR3: TGTGCCAGCAGCCAAACAGGGGGCCAGTACTTC.

Ten or more counts support this clonotype. The chain's CDR3 is CASSPGGLAVYNEQFF. CDR3 in DNA: TGTGCCAGCAGCCCCGGGGGGCTAGCGGTATACAATGAGCAGTTCTTC. The V call is TRBV12-3 or TRBV12-4, the J call TRBJ2-1, with D possibly TRBD2 on 7 matching bases. The V end lost 6 bases, the J end lost 4 bases, and 19 bases lay between the germline ends. CDR3 size: 16 residues.

This clonotype was observed at least ten times. The rearrangement joins TRBV28 to TRBJ2-3; 7 bases align to TRBD1. Germline CDR1 is MDHEN and CDR2 is SYDVKM. The CDR3 contains 14 residues. CDR3 sequence reads: CAIQGWESTDTQYF. The CDR3 DNA sequence: TGTGCGATACAGGGGTGGGAGAGCACAGATACGCAGTATTTT.

There are many counts of this clonotype. The V and J genes are TRBV29-1 and TRBJ2-1, with unresolved D. Germline CDR1 and CDR2: SQVTM and ANQGSEA. This CDR3 has 13 amino acids. The germline V and J ends were trimmed by 5 bases and 0 bases, with 8 bases remaining between them. The CDR3 region has the DNA TGCAGCGTTTTGTTGGTCTCCTACAATGAGCAGTTCTTC. Its translation is CSVLLVSYNEQFF.

This clonotype was recorded many times. The J gene is TRBJ2-3, the V gene TRBV9; 9 bases fit TRBD1. V shed 2 bases and J 3 bases; nucleotides not matched to a gene: 1. Per the germline V gene, CDR1 is SGDLS and CDR2 is YYNGEE. This CDR3 spans 14 amino acids. CDR3 sequence: CASSVDRGTDTQYF. CDR3 in DNA: TGTGCCAGCAGCGTGGACAGGGGAACAGATACGCAGTATTTT.

This clonotype was detected only a few times. The J gene is TRBJ2-2, the V gene TRBV7-2, with D unclear. The germline V gene has CDR1 SGHTA and CDR2 FQGNSA. The CDR3 length is 13 residues. Trimming shortened V by 5 bases and J by 8 bases, and 12 bases separated the two germline ends. In DNA, the CDR3 is TGTGCCAGCAGCCAGCTGGCGGAAGGGGAGCTGTTTTTT. Translating gives CASSQLAEGELFF.

This clonotype has more than one count but fewer than ten. This chain joins TRBV21-1 and TRBJ1-1; the D call of TRBD1 is as the table states it, not checked on the DNA. TRBV21-1 is a recognized pseudogene. This CDR3 contains 18 residues. CDR3 bases: TGTGCCAGCAGCACCACCCCGGGACAGGGGGCTTGGGTTACTGAAGCTTTCTTT. It specifies CASSTTPGQGAWVTEAFF.

Comments on this clonotype: Just one base apart from a much larger clone, this may be a read error. The V gene is TRBV7-9, the J gene TRBJ1-1; 8 bases agree with TRBD1. The V gene's germline CDR1 is SEHNR and CDR2 FQNEAQ (reference sequence). The CDR3 runs to 17 residues. Trimming removed 3 bases from V and 4 bases from J; junction bases left unmatched: 13. CDR3 in amino acids: CASSFMTGVIGSTEAFF. Here the CDR3 DNA reads TGTGCCAGCAGCTTTATGACAGGGGTTATCGGTAGCACTGAAGCTTTCTTT.

The chain links TRBV28 to TRBJ2-1; TRBD1 matches at 7 bases. Germline V CDR1 and CDR2: MDHEN, SYDVKM. J lost 3 bases, V lost 8 bases, and 13 bases had no gene match. This CDR3 contains 16 residues. CDR3 nucleotide sequence: TGTGCCAGCCGGAGAGCCGGGACAGAGATCTACAATGAGCAGTTCTTC. Encoded protein: CASRRAGTEIYNEQFF.

The CDR3 loop reads CASSPRTEQAFF. Written as DNA, the CDR3 is TGTGCCAGCTCACCACGGACAGAACAAGCTTTCTTT. This chain connects TRBV18 to TRBJ1-1, with TRBD1 as a possible D gene (6 bases). Germline V gene data show CDR1 as KGHSH and CDR2 as LQKENI. The CDR3 is made up of 12 amino acids. V gave up 1 base and J gave up 9 bases, with 9 bases separating them. The complete variable domain, with remaining parts taken from reference TRBV18 and TRBJ1-1, reads NAGVMQNPRHLVRRRGQEARLRCSPMKGHSHVYWYRQLPEEGLKFMVYLQKENIIDESGMPKERFSAEFPKEGPSILRIQQVVRGDSAAYFCASSPRTEQAFFGQGTRLTVV.

This clonotype was detected ten times or more. The chain is built from TRBV6-6 and TRBJ1-1; D ambiguous. This CDR3 is 14 amino acids long. Germline-derived CDR1 and CDR2 are MNHNY and SVGAGI (reference sequence). V was trimmed by 6 bases and J by 4 bases, leaving 15 bases between them. In nucleotides, the CDR3 is TGTGCCAGCAGAATCCTTCAAGAGTCCACTGAAGCTTTCTTT. This encodes CASRILQESTEAFF.

This clonotype was observed a few times. This chain uses TRBV20-1 with TRBJ2-3, with 7 bases lining up with TRBD2. This CDR3 spans 14 amino acids. The V gene end was trimmed by 5 bases and the J gene end by 2 bases; junction bases not matched to a gene: 7. CDR1 and CDR2 (germline): DFQATT, SNEGSKA (reference sequence). For the CDR3, the DNA is TGCAGTGCTGGGGGGGGGACCAACACAGATACGCAGTATTTT. Translated, it gives CSAGGGTNTDTQYF.

There are many counts of this clonotype. The rearrangement links TRBV6-2 or TRBV6-3 to TRBJ2-3; TRBD2 matches at 10 bases. The CDR3 spans 16 residues. V shed 6 bases and J 2 bases; nucleotides not matched to a gene: 8. Germline V gives CDR1 MNHEY, CDR2 SVGEGT. The CDR3 DNA is TGTGCCAGCAGAAATATAGCGGGAGGATCCACAGATACGCAGTATTTT. Its protein product is CASRNIAGGSTDTQYF.

This clonotype was observed at least ten times. The chain has TRBV12-3 or TRBV12-4 and TRBJ2-1; no firm D call. Trimming pared 6 bases from V and 3 bases from J, leaving 12 bases between. The CDR3 totals 14 residues. The CDR3 sequence is CASRRRDGYNEQFF. The CDR3 DNA reads TGTGCCAGCAGACGAAGGGATGGCTACAATGAGCAGTTCTTC.

This clonotype has a count of ten or more. This sequence joins TRBV29-1 and TRBJ2-7; TRBD1 matches 9 bases. The CDR3 contains 13 residues. V shed 6 bases and J 1 base; nucleotides not matched to a gene: 4. Germline V CDR1 and CDR2: SQVTM, ANQGSEA. The CDR3 nucleotides read TGCAGCGTGACAGGGGGTTGGTCCTACGAGCAGTACTTC. Translating gives CSVTGGWSYEQYF.

The chain employs TRBV6-5 and TRBJ2-1; 7 nucleotides line up with TRBD1. The CDR3 is made up of 15 amino acids. CDR1 is MNHEY and CDR2 is SVGAGI in the germline V gene. After removal of 0 bases from V and 3 bases from J, the junction contained 2 bases not matched to a gene. CDR3 nucleotides: TGTGCCAGCAGTTACTCGACAGGGATCTACAATGAGCAGTTCTTC. It is translated as CASSYSTGIYNEQFF.

This clonotype was seen at least ten times. The chain combines TRBV3-1 with TRBJ2-7; the D is unclear. The V and J ends lost 6 bases and 1 base respectively, with 10 bases between them. This CDR3 contains 13 residues. Germline V lookup: CDR1 LGHDT, CDR2 YNNKEL (reference sequence). This chain's CDR3 is CASSFDTSYEQYF. The CDR3 DNA sequence: TGTGCCAGCAGTTTCGACACTTCCTACGAGCAGTACTTC.

This chain uses TRBV6-5 with TRBJ2-7, with a weak D call TRBD1 (6 bases). The CDR3 loop spans 15 amino acids. The germline V gene has CDR1 MNHEY and CDR2 SVGAGI. V was pared by 1 base and J by 1 base, with 11 bases between. The CDR3 nucleotides read TGTGCCAGCAGTTACTTGACAGGATTGTCCTACGAGCAGTACTTC. It encodes CASSYLTGLSYEQYF.

This clonotype was detected a few times. The V call is TRBV6-2 or TRBV6-3, the J call TRBJ2-2; 11 bases are shared with TRBD2. Germline V gives CDR1 MNHEY, CDR2 SVGEGT. The CDR3 has 19 amino acids. The J segment lost 1 base and the V segment lost 7 bases, leaving 14 bases of the junction unmatched. The CDR3 nucleotides are TGTGCCAGCAATCGGCTCCTTCCTAGCGGGAGGTTGAACACCGGGGAGCTGTTTTTT. The encoded protein is CASNRLLPSGRLNTGELFF.

This clonotype was counted at least ten times. The chain has TRBV20-1 and TRBJ2-5; D possibly corresponds to TRBD2 (6 bases). The CDR3 contains 14 residues. Trimming took 3 bases from V and 5 from J, leaving 16 bases between them. Germline V gene sequence: CDR1 DFQATT, CDR2 SNEGSKA (reference sequence). CDR3 in DNA: TGCAGTGCTAGTGTTGCGGGACCCAGGGAGACCCAGTACTTC. Its translation is CSASVAGPRETQYF.

This clonotype has at least ten counts. The J gene is TRBJ1-5, the V gene TRBV23-1, with D possibly matching TRBD1 (5 bases). TRBV23-1 is recorded as an ORF, its role being uncertain. CDR3 length: 17 amino acids. V was clipped by 4 bases and J by 4 bases, with 20 bases between them. CDR3 sequence: CASSPDPSGRVNQPQHF. In DNA, the CDR3 is TGCGCCAGCAGTCCGGACCCGTCGGGACGGGTGAATCAGCCCCAGCATTTT.

This clonotype was observed at least ten times. The CDR3 region is CASSQEGPWGEKLFF. CDR3 DNA sequence: TGCGCCAGCAGCCAAGAGGGCCCCTGGGGTGAAAAACTGTTTTTT. V gene TRBV4-3 combines with J gene TRBJ1-4, with no clear D. The CDR3 has 15 amino acids. V lost 0 bases and J 7 bases, leaving 12 bases between the germline ends. CDR1 is LGHNA and CDR2 is YSLEER in the germline V gene.

This clonotype has ten or more counts. This chain connects TRBV28 to TRBJ2-1; D is perhaps TRBD2 (6 bases). V was pared by 5 bases and J by 3 bases, with 14 bases between. The CDR3 length is 15 residues. Germline CDR1 is MDHEN and CDR2 is SYDVKM. In DNA form, the CDR3 reads TGTGCCAGCAGTGATCGGCTAGCGCACTACAATGAGCAGTTCTTC. Residues: CASSDRLAHYNEQFF.

Turning to this clonotype: At one of its ends the junction is not consistent with the germline gene, which may arise from a read error. The chain joins TRBV20-1 to TRBJ2-5, with 8 bases lining up with TRBD2. CDR1 is DFQATT and CDR2 is SNEGSKA in the germline V gene (reference sequence). The CDR3 totals 11 residues. This chain's CDR3 is CSATAGESQYF. As DNA, the CDR3 is TGCAGTGCTACAGCGGGAGAGTCCCAGTACTTC.

Many counts were recorded for this clonotype. The chain is built from TRBV29-1 and TRBJ2-7, with D tentatively TRBD1 or TRBD2 (5 bases each). V shed 5 bases and J shed 5 bases, with 19 bases lying between them. In germline, CDR1 is SQVTM, CDR2 ANQGSEA. CDR3 length: 14 amino acids. The CDR3 loop reads CSVRRGRFADEQYF. The CDR3 DNA reads TGCAGCGTTCGAAGGGGACGCTTCGCCGACGAGCAGTACTTC.

This sequence joins TRBV7-9 and TRBJ2-5; D may be TRBD1 (5 bases). Germline-derived CDR1 and CDR2 are SEHNR and FQNEAQ (reference sequence). CDR3 length equals 14 residues. V was shortened by 3 bases and J by 5 bases, with 13 bases between the two germline ends. The CDR3 nucleotides are TGTGCCAGCAGCTTCAGGGAAAGCTGGGAGACCCAGTACTTC. Translation: CASSFRESWETQYF.

The table lists this clonotype with many counts. The CDR3 DNA reads TGTGCCTGGAGCCCGGGGCTAGCCCCAAGGTATGAGCAGTTCTTC. This sequence encodes CAWSPGLAPRYEQFF. The V gene is TRBV30, the J gene TRBJ2-1; D tentatively reads TRBD1 or TRBD2 (5 bases each). The CDR3 contains 15 residues. Trimming left V 3 bases short and J 8 bases short, with 20 bases between. Germline V gene sequence: CDR1 GTSNPN, CDR2 SVGIG (reference sequence).

This clonotype appeared many times. This sequence joins TRBV2 and TRBJ1-1; the match to TRBD1 covers 9 bases. Germline CDR1 SNHLY, CDR2 FYNNEI. V lost 7 bases, J lost 7 bases, and 4 bases stayed unmatched. The CDR3 consists of 12 residues. The CDR3 loop is CASIRQGGEAFF. For the CDR3, the DNA is TGTGCCAGCATTCGACAGGGGGGTGAAGCTTTCTTT.